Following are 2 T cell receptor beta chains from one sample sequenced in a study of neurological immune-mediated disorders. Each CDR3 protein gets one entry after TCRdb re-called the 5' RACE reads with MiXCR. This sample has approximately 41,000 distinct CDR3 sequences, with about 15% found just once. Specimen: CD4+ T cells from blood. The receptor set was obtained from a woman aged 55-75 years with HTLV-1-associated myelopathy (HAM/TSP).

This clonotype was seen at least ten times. The CDR3 DNA reads TGTGCCAGCACCCGTGGGGGTCGGACTGAAGCTTTCTTT. Protein: CASTRGGRTEAFF. V is TRBV12-3 or TRBV12-4 and J is TRBJ1-1; D might be TRBD1 (5 bases). V dropped 7 bases and J dropped 5 bases, with 14 bases sitting between them. The CDR3 covers 13 residues.

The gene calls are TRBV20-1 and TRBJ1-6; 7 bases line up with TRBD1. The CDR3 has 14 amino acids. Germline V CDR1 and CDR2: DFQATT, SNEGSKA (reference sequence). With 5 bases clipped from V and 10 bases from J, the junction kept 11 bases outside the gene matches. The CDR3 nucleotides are TGCAGTGCTCGACAGGGCCCTTCCTCATCACCCCTCCACTTT. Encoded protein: CSARQGPSSSPLHF.